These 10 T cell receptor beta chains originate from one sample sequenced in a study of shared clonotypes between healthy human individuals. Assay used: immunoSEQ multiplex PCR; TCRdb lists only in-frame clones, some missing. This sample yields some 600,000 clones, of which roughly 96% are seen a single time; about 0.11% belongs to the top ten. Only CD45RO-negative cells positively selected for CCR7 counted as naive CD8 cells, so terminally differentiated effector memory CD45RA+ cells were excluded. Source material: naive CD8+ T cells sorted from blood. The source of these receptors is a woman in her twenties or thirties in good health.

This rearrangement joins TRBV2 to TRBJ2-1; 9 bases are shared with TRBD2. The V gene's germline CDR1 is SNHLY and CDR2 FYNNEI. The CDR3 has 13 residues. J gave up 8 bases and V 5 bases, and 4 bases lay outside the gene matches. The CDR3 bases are TGTGCCAGCAGTAGGACTAGCGATTATGAGCAGTTCTTC. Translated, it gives CASSRTSDYEQFF.

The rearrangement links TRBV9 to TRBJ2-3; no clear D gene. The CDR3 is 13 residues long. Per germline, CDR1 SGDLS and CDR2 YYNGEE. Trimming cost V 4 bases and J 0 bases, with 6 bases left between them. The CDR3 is CASSLTSTDTQYF. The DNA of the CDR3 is TGTGCCAGCAGCTTGACTAGCACAGATACGCAGTATTTT.

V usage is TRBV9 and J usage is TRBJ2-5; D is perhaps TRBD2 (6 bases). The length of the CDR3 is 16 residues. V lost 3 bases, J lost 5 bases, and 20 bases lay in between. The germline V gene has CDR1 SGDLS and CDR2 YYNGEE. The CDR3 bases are TGTGCCAGCAGCGCCGGGGAGTGGGGGGTCGGGGAGACCCAGTACTTC. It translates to CASSAGEWGVGETQYF. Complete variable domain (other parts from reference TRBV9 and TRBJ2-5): DSGVTQTPKHLITATGQRVTLRCSPRSGDLSVYWYQQSLDQGLQFLIQYYNGEERAKGNILERFSAQQFPDLHSELNLSSLELGDSALYFCASSAGEWGVGETQYFGPGTRLLVL.

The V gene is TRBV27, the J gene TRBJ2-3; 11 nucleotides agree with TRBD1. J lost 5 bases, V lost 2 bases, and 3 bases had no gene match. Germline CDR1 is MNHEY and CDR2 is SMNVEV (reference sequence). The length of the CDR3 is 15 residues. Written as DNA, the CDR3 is TGTGCCAGCAGTTTAGGGACAGGGGGAAGAGATACGCAGTATTTT. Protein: CASSLGTGGRDTQYF.

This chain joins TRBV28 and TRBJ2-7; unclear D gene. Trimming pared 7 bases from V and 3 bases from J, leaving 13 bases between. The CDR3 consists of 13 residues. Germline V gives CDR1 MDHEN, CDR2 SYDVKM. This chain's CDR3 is CASTPALIYEQYF. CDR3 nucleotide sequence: TGTGCCAGCACCCCTGCTCTAATCTACGAGCAGTACTTC.

The CDR3 nucleotides are TGTGCCAGCAGAGCCCTAGCGGACCGCTACGAGCAGTACTTC. Translated: CASRALADRYEQYF. The chain is built from TRBV2 and TRBJ2-7; 7 nucleotides align to TRBD2. CDR3 length: 14 residues. CDR1 is SNHLY, CDR2 FYNNEI, per germline. V gave up 6 bases and J gave up 3 bases; unmatched junction bases: 8.

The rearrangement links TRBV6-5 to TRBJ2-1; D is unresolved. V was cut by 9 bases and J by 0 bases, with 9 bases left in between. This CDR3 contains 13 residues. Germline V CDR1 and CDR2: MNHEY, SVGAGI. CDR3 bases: TGTGCCAGTCGGCCGGACTCCTACAATGAGCAGTTCTTC. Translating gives CASRPDSYNEQFF.

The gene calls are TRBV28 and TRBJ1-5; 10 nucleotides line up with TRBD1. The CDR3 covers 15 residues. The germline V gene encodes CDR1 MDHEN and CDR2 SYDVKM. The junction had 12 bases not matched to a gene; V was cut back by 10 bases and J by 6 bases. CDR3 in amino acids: CATRTGGTFGQPQHF. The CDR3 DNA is TGTGCCACCCGGACAGGGGGAACGTTTGGTCAGCCCCAGCATTTT. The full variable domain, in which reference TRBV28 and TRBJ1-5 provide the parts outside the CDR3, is DVKVTQSSRYLVKRTGEKVFLECVQDMDHENMFWYRQDPGLGLRLIYFSYDVKMKEKGDIPEGYSVSREKKERFSLILESASTNQTSMYLCATRTGGTFGQPQHFGDGTRLSIL.

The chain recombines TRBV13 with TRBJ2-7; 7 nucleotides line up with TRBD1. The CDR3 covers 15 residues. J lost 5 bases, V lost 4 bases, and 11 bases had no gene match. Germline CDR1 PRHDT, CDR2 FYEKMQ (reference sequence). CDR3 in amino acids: CASSSRMTGRDEQYF. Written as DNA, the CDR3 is TGTGCCAGCAGCTCTAGGATGACAGGGAGAGACGAGCAGTACTTC.

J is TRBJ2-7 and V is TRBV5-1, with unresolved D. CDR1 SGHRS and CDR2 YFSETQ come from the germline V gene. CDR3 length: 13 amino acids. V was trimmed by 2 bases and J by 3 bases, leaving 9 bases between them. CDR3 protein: CASSFGLIYEQYF. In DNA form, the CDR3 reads TGCGCCAGCAGCTTTGGGCTGATCTACGAGCAGTACTTC.